The subject of this entry is one T cell receptor beta chain. This table comes from immunoSEQ multiplex PCR, and its TCRdb copy is limited to in-frame clones, with some not included. The sample includes approximately 220,000 clones, 83% of them seen just once. This specimen belongs to a study of blood T cell repertoires in COVID-19. Trimming at V came to 6 bases and at J to 2 bases, leaving 8 bases not matched to a gene. In germline, CDR1 is MNHEY, CDR2 SVGAGI. The CDR3 runs to 15 residues. Sequenced: PBMCs or T cells enriched from blood (not recorded which). The chain couples TRBV6-5 to TRBJ2-3; 7 nucleotides match TRBD2. The receptor was isolated from a woman aged 45-65 years who had been exposed to COVID-19. This CDR3 reads CASRPSGLPTDTQYF. In DNA form, the CDR3 reads TGTGCCAGCAGACCATCGGGACTACCCACAGATACGCAGTATTTT.